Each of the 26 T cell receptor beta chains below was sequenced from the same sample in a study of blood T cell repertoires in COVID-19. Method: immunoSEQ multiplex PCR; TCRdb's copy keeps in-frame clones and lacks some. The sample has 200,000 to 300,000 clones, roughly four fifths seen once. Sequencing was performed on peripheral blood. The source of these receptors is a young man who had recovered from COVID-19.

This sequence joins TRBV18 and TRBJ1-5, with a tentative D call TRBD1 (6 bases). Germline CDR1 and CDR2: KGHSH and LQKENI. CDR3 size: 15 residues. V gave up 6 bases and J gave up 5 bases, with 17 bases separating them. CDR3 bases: TGTGCCAGCTCCGAGGGGGGGGGCCGAGATCAGCCCCAGCATTTT. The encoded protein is CASSEGGGRDQPQHF.

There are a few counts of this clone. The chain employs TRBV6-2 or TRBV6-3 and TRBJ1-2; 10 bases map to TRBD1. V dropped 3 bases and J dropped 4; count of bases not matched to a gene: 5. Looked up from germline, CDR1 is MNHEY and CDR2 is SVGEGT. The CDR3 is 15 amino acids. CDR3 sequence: CASSYARTGGYGYTF. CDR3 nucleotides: TGTGCCAGCAGTTATGCCCGGACAGGGGGCTATGGCTACACCTTC.

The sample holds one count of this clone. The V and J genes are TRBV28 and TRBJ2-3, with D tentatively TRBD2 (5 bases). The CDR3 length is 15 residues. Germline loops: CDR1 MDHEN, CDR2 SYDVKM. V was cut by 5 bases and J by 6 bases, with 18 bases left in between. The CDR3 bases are TGTGCCAGCAGTCCAAGACTCGGGGTGTGGGATACGCAGTATTTT. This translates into CASSPRLGVWDTQYF. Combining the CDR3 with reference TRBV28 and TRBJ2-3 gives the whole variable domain DVKVTQSSRYLVKRTGEKVFLECVQDMDHENMFWYRQDPGLGLRLIYFSYDVKMKEKGDIPEGYSVSREKKERFSLILESASTNQTSMYLCASSPRLGVWDTQYFGPGTRLTVL.

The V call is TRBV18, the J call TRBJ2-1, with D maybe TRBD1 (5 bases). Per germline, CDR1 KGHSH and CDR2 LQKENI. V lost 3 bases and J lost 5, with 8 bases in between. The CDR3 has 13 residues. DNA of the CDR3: TGTGCCAGCTCACCGGGGCAGAACAATGAGCAGTTCTTC. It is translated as CASSPGQNNEQFF.

In DNA form, the CDR3 reads TGTGCCAGCAGTTTAATTGAGCGGGGGCCTCAGTATTTT. It specifies CASSLIERGPQYF. The chain joins TRBV12-3 or TRBV12-4 to TRBJ2-3; 8 positions agree with TRBD2. V was clipped by 2 bases and J by 12 bases; unmatched bases: 7. This CDR3 is 13 amino acids long.

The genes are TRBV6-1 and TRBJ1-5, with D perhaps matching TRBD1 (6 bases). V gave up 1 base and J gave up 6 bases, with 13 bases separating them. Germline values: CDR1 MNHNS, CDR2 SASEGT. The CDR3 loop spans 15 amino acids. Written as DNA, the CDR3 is TGTGCCAGCAGTGAAGACAGACAGGTTCGTCAGCCCCAGCATTTT. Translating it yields CASSEDRQVRQPQHF.

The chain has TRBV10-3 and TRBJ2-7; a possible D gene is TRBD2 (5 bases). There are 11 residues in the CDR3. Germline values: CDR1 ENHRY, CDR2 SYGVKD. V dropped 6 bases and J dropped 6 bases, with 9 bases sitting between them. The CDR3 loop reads CAIRSGSEQYF. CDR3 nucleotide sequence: TGTGCCATCAGGTCGGGGTCCGAGCAGTACTTC.

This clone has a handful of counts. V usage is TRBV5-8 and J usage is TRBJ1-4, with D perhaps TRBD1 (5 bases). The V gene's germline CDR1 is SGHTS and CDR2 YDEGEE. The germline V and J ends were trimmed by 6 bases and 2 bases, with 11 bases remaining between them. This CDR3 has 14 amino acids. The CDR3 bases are TGTGCCAGCACCGCGGGACGTACTAATGAAAAACTGTTTTTT. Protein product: CASTAGRTNEKLFF.

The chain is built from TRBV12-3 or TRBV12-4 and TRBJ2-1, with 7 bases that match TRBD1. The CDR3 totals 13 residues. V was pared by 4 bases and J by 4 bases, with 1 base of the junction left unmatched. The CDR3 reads CASSSGQYNEQFF. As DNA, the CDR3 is TGTGCCAGCAGTTCGGGACAGTACAATGAGCAGTTCTTC.

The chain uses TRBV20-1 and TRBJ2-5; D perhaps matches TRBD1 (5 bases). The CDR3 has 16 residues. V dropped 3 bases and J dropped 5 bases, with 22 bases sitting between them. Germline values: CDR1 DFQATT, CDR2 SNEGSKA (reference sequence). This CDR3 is CSASVNRKRSAETQYF. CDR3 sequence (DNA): TGCAGTGCTAGTGTCAACAGGAAGCGTTCAGCGGAGACCCAGTACTTC.

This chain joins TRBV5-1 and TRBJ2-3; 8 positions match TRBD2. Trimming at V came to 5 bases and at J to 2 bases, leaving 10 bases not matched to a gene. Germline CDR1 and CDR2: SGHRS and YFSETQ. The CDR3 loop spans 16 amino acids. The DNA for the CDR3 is TGCGCCAGCAGTAGGCTTGAGCGGGGGTTCACAGATACGCAGTATTTT. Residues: CASSRLERGFTDTQYF.

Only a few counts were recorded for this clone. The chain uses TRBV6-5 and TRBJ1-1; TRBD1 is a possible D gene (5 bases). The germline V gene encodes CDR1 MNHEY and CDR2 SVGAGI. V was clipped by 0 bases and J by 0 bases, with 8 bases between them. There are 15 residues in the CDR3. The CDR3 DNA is TGTGCCAGCAGTTACTCCCCAGGGCTGAACACTGAAGCTTTCTTT. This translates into CASSYSPGLNTEAFF.

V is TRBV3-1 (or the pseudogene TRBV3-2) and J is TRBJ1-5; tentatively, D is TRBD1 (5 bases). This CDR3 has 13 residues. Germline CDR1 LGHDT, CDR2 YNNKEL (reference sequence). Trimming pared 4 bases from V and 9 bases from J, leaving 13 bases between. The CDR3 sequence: CASSPDPGGPQHF. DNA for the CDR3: TGTGCCAGCAGCCCGGACCCCGGGGGGCCCCAGCATTTT.

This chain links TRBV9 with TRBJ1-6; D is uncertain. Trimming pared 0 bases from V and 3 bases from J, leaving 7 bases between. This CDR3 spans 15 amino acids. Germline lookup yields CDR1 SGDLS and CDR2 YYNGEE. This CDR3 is CASSVDGGYNSPLHF. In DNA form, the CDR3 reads TGTGCCAGCAGCGTAGACGGCGGCTATAATTCACCCCTCCACTTT. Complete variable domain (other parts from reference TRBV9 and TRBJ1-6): DSGVTQTPKHLITATGQRVTLRCSPRSGDLSVYWYQQSLDQGLQFLIQYYNGEERAKGNILERFSAQQFPDLHSELNLSSLELGDSALYFCASSVDGGYNSPLHFGNGTRLTVT.

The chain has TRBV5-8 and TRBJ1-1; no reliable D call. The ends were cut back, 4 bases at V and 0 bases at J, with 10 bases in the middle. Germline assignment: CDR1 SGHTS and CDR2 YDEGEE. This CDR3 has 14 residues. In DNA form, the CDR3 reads TGTGCCAGCAGCGCGGGGTGGATGAACACTGAAGCTTTCTTT. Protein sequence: CASSAGWMNTEAFF.

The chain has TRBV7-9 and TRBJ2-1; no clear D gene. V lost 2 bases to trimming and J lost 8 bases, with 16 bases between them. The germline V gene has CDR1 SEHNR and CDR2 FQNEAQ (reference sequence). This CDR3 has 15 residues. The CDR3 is CASSLLLGKIDEQFF. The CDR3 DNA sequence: TGTGCCAGCAGCTTATTGTTGGGCAAAATAGATGAGCAGTTCTTC.

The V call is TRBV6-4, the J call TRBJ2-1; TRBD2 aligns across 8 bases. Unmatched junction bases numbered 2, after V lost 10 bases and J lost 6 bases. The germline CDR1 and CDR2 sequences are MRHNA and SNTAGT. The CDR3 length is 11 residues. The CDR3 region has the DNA TGTGCCACTCGGGGGGGCAATGAGCAGTTCTTC. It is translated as CATRGGNEQFF.

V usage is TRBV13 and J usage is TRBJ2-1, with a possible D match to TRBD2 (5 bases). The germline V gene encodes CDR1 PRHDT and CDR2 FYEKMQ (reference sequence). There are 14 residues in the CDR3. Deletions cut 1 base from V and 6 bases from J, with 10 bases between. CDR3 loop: CASSLEASLNEQFF. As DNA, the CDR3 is TGTGCCAGCAGCTTAGAGGCTAGCCTCAATGAGCAGTTCTTC.

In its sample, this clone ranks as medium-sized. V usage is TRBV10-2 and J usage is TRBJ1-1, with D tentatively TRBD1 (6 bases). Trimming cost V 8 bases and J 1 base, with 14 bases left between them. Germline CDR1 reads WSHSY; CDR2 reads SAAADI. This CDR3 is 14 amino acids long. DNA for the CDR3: TGCGCCAGCGGAATAGGACAGACGAACACTGAAGCTTTCTTT. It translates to CASGIGQTNTEAFF.

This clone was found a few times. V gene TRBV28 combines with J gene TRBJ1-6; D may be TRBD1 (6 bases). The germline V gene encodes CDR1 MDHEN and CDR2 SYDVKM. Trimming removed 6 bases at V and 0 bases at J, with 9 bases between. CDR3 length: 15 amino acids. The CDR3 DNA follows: TGTGCCAGCAGCCCGGACAGCTCCTATAATTCACCCCTCCACTTT. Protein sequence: CASSPDSSYNSPLHF.

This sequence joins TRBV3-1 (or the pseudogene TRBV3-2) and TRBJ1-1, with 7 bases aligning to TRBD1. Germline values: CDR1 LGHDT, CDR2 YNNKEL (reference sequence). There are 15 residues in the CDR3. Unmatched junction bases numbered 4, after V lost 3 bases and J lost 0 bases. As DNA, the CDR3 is TGTGCCAGCAGCCAGGACAGGCACATGAACACTGAAGCTTTCTTT. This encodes CASSQDRHMNTEAFF.

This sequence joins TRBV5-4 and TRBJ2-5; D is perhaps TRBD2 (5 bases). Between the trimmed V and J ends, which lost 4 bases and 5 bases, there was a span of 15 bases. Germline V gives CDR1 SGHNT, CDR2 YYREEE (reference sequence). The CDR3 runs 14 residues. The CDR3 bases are TGTGCCAGCAGCGCCCCCGGTGGAGGCGAGACCCAGTACTTC. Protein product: CASSAPGGGETQYF.

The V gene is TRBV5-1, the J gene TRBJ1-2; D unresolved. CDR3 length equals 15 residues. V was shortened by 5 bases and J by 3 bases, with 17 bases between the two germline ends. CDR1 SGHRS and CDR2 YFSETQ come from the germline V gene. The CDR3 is CASRPPAGRYYGYTF. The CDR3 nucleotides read TGCGCCAGCAGACCGCCGGCGGGGAGATACTATGGCTACACCTTC.

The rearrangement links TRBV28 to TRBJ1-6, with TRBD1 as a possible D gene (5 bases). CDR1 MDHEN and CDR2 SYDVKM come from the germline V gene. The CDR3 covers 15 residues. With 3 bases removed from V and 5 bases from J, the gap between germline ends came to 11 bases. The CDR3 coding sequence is TGTGCCAGCAGTTTCTCAGGACACGATAATTCACCCCTCCACTTT. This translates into CASSFSGHDNSPLHF.

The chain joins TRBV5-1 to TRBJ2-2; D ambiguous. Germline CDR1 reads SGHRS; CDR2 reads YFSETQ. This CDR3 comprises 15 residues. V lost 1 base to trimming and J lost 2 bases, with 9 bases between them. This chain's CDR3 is CASSLKGDNTGELFF. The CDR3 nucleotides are TGCGCCAGCAGCTTGAAAGGAGATAACACCGGGGAGCTGTTTTTT.

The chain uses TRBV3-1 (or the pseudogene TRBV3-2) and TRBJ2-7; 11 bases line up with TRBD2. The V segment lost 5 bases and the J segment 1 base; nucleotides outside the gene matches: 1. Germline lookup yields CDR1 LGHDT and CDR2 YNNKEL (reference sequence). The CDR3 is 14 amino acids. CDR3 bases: TGTGCCAGCAGCATAGCGGGGGGGTCCTACGAGCAGTACTTC. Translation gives CASSIAGGSYEQYF.